The clone carrying this T cell receptor (beta chain) was seen a single time. The antigen remains undetermined. This entry belongs to a study of T cell responses to AZD1222 COVID-19 vaccine. Study details: Analysis merged second doses at about 4 or about 12 weeks.

TCRdb's copy holds only in-frame clones and misses some; the assay was immunoSEQ multiplex PCR. This table has over 100,000 clones, around 90% appearing once. Findings and limits, study-wide: Mapped onto spike, vaccine-associated CD4 TCRs spanned it and were dominant at 160-218 and 743-854. Among AZD1222 vaccinees, only six or seven were seropositive at baseline.

The V and J ends lost 5 bases and 1 base respectively, with 12 bases between them. CDR3 length: 15 residues. Germline V gene sequence: CDR1 LNHDA, CDR2 SQIVND (reference sequence). This receptor was obtained from an adult in good health. The gene calls are TRBV19 and TRBJ1-3; D gene ambiguous. Material: peripheral blood, obtained on day 0 of AZD1222 vaccination. The CDR3 region is CASSLPGLSGNTIYF. CDR3 bases: TGTGCCAGTAGTCTGCCTGGACTTTCTGGAAACACCATATATTTT.